Listed below are T cell receptor beta chains from one sample, sequenced in a study of CD8+CD57+ T cells in acquired aplastic anemia. TCRdb analysed the reads with MiXCR anew, one entry per CDR3 protein. In the table there are some 170,000 distinct CDR3 sequences, 55% to 65% of which are singletons. Sequenced material: sorted CD4+, CD8+, or CD8+CD57+ T cells (not recorded which) from PBMCs. These receptors were collected from a human donor with aplastic anemia. Both conserved end residues are part of each CDR3. A D gene is named only where the DNA matches it firmly. Clone size is given for some rows only: seen once, a few or many times, or a class if the clone is expanded.

TRBV20-1	-	TRBJ2-7	TRBD1	CSAREGGGTGNNEQYF	TGCAGTGCTAGAGAAGGGGGGGGGACAGGGAACAACGAGCAGTACTTC
TRBV11-3	-	TRBJ2-3	-	CASSTWGADTQYF	TGTGCCAGCAGCACGTGGGGTGCGGATACGCAGTATTTT
TRBV10-2	-	TRBJ2-5	TRBD1	CASGGQNAQETQYF	TGCGCCAGCGGGGGACAGAATGCACAAGAGACCCAGTACTTC
TRBV24-1	-	TRBJ1-1	TRBD1	CATSVLQGQIRTEAFF	TGTGCCACCAGTGTCCTACAGGGACAGATCCGGACTGAAGCTTTCTTT
TRBV2	-	TRBJ2-7	TRBD2	CASRARGGPGDSGEQYF	TGTGCCAGCAGGGCCCGGGGGGGGCCAGGAGATAGCGGCGAGCAGTACTTC
TRBV10-3	once	TRBJ2-6	-	CAIRQYPSSGANVLTF	TGTGCCATCAGGCAATATCCGAGCTCTGGGGCCAACGTCCTGACTTTC
TRBV24-1	-	TRBJ2-7	TRBD1	CASSDRGSFEQYF	TGTGCCAGCAGCGACAGGGGTAGTTTCGAGCAGTACTTC
TRBV3-1	-	TRBJ2-7	TRBD1	CASSQVTGESSYEQYF	TGTGCCAGCAGCCAAGTTACAGGGGAGTCCTCCTACGAGCAGTACTTC
TRBV6-1	many	TRBJ2-1	-	CASSELGGHEQFF	TGTGCCAGCAGTGAATTAGGGGGTCATGAGCAGTTCTTC
TRBV20-1	many	TRBJ2-6	-	CSARDYGSSGANVLTF	TGCAGTGCTAGAGATTACGGTAGCTCTGGGGCCAACGTCCTGACTTTC
TRBV19	-	TRBJ2-1	TRBD2	CASSIGTSGLNEQFF	TGTGCCAGTAGTATAGGGACTAGCGGGCTCAATGAGCAGTTCTTC
TRBV6-1	many	TRBJ1-2	-	CASSEERGAVYGYTF	TGTGCCAGCAGTGAAGAGAGGGGCGCCGTCTATGGCTACACCTTC
TRBV5-6	few	TRBJ2-3	-	CASSLVPGVTDTQYF	TGTGCCAGCAGCTTGGTCCCGGGGGTCACAGATACGCAGTATTTT
TRBV7-8	few	TRBJ2-3	-	CASSLGLGRTDTQYF	TGTGCCAGCAGCTTAGGGCTAGGGCGCACAGATACGCAGTATTTT
TRBV9	-	TRBJ2-3	-	CASSAGHSTDTQYF	TGTGCCAGCAGCGCGGGACATAGCACAGATACGCAGTATTTT
TRBV2	once	TRBJ2-7	-	CASLGGGPHEQYF	TGTGCCAGCTTGGGTGGGGGGCCCCACGAGCAGTACTTC
TRBV20-1	-	TRBJ2-5	TRBD1	CSAVDRDRVGETQYF	TGCAGTGCCGTAGACAGGGACAGGGTGGGAGAGACCCAGTACTTC
TRBV20-1	-	TRBJ2-1	-	CSARWPFYNEQFF	TGCAGTGCTAGGTGGCCATTTTACAATGAGCAGTTCTTC
TRBV19	-	TRBJ2-3	TRBD1	CASTLGQGRTSTDTQYF	TGTGCCAGTACACTAGGACAGGGGAGGACTAGCACAGATACGCAGTATTTT
TRBV7-8	-	TRBJ1-5	-	CASSPTGTAAPETQHF	TGTGCCAGCAGCCCAACCGGGACGGCTGCCCCAGAGACCCAGCATTTT
TRBV6-1	many	TRBJ2-5	-	CASSVALDRTAWGETQYF	TGTGCCAGCAGTGTCGCCCTGGATCGGACAGCCTGGGGGGAGACCCAGTACTTC
TRBV7-2	-	TRBJ2-5	-	CASSLVGAVGRETQYF	TGTGCCAGCAGCTTAGTGGGGGCGGTGGGACGAGAGACCCAGTACTTC
TRBV20-1	-	TRBJ2-7	TRBD1	CSANSAGTEYYPYEQYF	TGCAGTGCAAACTCCGCCGGGACAGAATATTACCCCTACGAGCAGTACTTC
TRBV12-3/TRBV12-4	-	TRBJ2-3	-	CASSSVTDTQYF	TGTGCCAGCAGCAGCGTCACAGATACGCAGTATTTT
TRBV20-1	-	TRBJ1-1	-	CSASGALGGAGNTEAFF	TGCAGTGCTAGTGGGGCTCTGGGGGGCGCTGGGAACACTGAAGCTTTCTTT
TRBV29-1	-	TRBJ1-2	-	CSVSGGLNYGYTF	TGCAGCGTTTCCGGGGGACTCAACTATGGCTACACCTTC
TRBV12-3/TRBV12-4	once	TRBJ2-7	TRBD1	CASMGQSYEQYF	TGTGCCAGCATGGGACAGTCGTACGAGCAGTACTTC
TRBV7-3	-	TRBJ2-3	TRBD2	CASSSGLAGTTDTQYF	TGTGCCAGCAGCTCCGGACTAGCGGGAACCACAGATACGCAGTATTTT
TRBV7-2	-	TRBJ1-5	-	CASSQEVGGLGQPQHF	TGTGCCAGCAGCCAAGAAGTCGGGGGCCTTGGCCAGCCCCAGCATTTT
TRBV7-9	-	TRBJ2-7	-	CASSSHRAGSDYEQYF	TGTGCCAGCAGCTCCCATAGGGCAGGGAGCGACTACGAGCAGTACTTC
TRBV20-1	-	TRBJ1-6	TRBD1	CSATDRTGLNSPLHF	TGCAGTGCTACCGACCGGACAGGGCTTAATTCACCCCTCCACTTT
TRBV5-1	-	TRBJ2-5	TRBD1	CASSSGQGGQTQYF	TGCGCCAGCAGCTCAGGACAGGGGGGACAGACCCAGTACTTC
TRBV3-1	many	TRBJ2-7	-	CASSHRGSNEQYF	TGTGCCAGCAGCCATAGGGGGAGTAACGAGCAGTACTTC
TRBV7-9	few	TRBJ1-6	-	CASSISRGSYNSPLHF	TGTGCCAGCAGCATTAGCAGGGGCTCCTATAATTCACCCCTCCACTTT
TRBV20-1	-	TRBJ1-1	TRBD1	CSARAPQGKGNTEAFF	TGCAGTGCTAGAGCGCCACAGGGGAAGGGGAACACTGAAGCTTTCTTT
TRBV2	-	TRBJ1-1	-	CASSERRGYTEAFF	TGTGCCAGCAGTGAAAGGAGGGGGTACACTGAAGCTTTCTTT
TRBV19	-	TRBJ2-3	-	CASNRMWEGTDTQYF	TGTGCCAGTAATCGTATGTGGGAGGGCACAGATACGCAGTATTTT
TRBV12-3/TRBV12-4	few	TRBJ1-6	-	CASSYNDSPLHF	TGTGCCAGCAGTTACAATGATTCACCCCTCCACTTT
TRBV7-9	-	TRBJ2-5	TRBD2	CASSSPTSGTRAETQYF	TGTGCCAGCAGCTCCCCGACTAGCGGGACCCGGGCAGAGACCCAGTACTTC
TRBV4-2	-	TRBJ1-1	-	CASSQDMEVTEAFF	TGTGCCAGCAGCCAAGATATGGAGGTCACTGAAGCCTTCTTT
TRBV27	many	TRBJ1-6	TRBD1	CASSLEGTGSPLHF	TGTGCCAGCAGTTTAGAAGGGACAGGTTCACCCCTCCACTTT
TRBV19	-	TRBJ2-7	TRBD1	CASFGLKKDRDSYEQYF	TGTGCCAGTTTCGGCTTAAAAAAGGACAGGGACTCCTACGAGCAGTACTTC
TRBV6-5	-	TRBJ2-1	-	CASSYGVEGEQFF	TGTGCCAGCAGTTACGGGGTAGAGGGTGAGCAGTTCTTC
TRBV20-1	few	TRBJ2-7	TRBD1	CSARVAGGKYEQYF	TGCAGTGCTAGAGTCGCAGGGGGCAAGTACGAGCAGTACTTT
TRBV6-4	-	TRBJ2-1	-	CASSDEDGASYNEQFF	TGTGCCAGCAGTGACGAAGACGGAGCCTCCTACAATGAGCAGTTCTTC